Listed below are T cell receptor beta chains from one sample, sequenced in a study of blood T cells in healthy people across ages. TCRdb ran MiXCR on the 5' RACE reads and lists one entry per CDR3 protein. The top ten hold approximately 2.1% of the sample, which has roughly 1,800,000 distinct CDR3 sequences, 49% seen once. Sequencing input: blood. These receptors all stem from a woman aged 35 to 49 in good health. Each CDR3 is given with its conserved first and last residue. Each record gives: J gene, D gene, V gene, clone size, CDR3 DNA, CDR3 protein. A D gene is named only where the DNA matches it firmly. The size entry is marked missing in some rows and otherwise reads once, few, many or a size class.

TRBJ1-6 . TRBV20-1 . TGCAGTGCTGGTCCGGCGGGCGTCAATAATTCACCCCTCCACTTT CSAGPAGVNNSPLHF
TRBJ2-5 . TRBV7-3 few TGTGCCAGCAGCTTAACGAACGGGAGACAAGAGACCCAGTACTTC CASSLTNGRQETQYF
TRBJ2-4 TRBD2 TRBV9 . TGTGCCAGCAGCGAGTCCCCTCTGACTAGCGGGGGGACCAAAAACATTCAGTACTTC CASSESPLTSGGTKNIQYF
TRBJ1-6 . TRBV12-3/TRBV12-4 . TGTGCCAGCAGTTTAGACGGCACAGGGAATTCACCCCTCCACTTT CASSLDGTGNSPLHF
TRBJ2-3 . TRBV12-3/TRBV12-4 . TGTGCCAGCAGTTTGCCGACTAGTAAAGACCCAGATACGCAGTATTTT CASSLPTSKDPDTQYF
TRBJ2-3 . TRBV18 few TGTGCCAGCTCACCACCCATCAGGACTATTCCGGGGGATACGCAGTATTTT CASSPPIRTIPGDTQYF
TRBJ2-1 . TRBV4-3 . TGCGCCAGCAGCCAAGATTTACTAGTTCGCAATGAGCAGTTCTTC CASSQDLLVRNEQFF
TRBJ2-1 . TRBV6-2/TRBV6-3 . TGTGCCAGCACCAACCTGGGTCAGGGAATCCATGAGCAGTTCTTC CASTNLGQGIHEQFF
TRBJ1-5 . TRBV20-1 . TGCAGTGCCCAAAGACAGCTGAGCAATCAGCCCCAGCATTTT CSAQRQLSNQPQHF
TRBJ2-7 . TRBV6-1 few TGTGCCAGCAGCCCCGGTCGGGGGGAGCAGTACTTC CASSPGRGEQYF
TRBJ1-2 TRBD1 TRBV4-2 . TGTGCCAGCAGCCAGTTGACAGGGAAAGATGGCTACACCTTC CASSQLTGKDGYTF
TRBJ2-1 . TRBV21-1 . TGTGCCAGCAGCAAACGACGGGGGGTAAACGAGCAGTTCTTC CASSKRRGVNEQFF
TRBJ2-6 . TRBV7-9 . TGTGCCGAGCTCCGGGCTGGGGCCAACGTCCTGACTTTC CAELRAGANVLTF
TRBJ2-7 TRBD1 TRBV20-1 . TGCAGTGCCCAGGACAGGGGGAATCGTCACAATGAGCAGTACTTC CSAQDRGNRHNEQYF
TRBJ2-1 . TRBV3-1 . TGTGCCAGCAGCCAAGCGGCCACCAAGTACAATGAGCAGTTCTTC CASSQAATKYNEQFF
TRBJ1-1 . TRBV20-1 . TGCAGTACTAGAGCTACAGGGAGGAACACTGAAGCTTTCTTT CSTRATGRNTEAFF
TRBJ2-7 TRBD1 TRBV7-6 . TGTGCCAGCAGCCCAGGCAGGGGGATCGCCTACGAGCAGTACTTC CASSPGRGIAYEQYF
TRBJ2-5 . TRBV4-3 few TGCGCCAGCAGCCAAGGCGTTAGTACTCCCCAGTACTTC CASSQGVSTPQYF
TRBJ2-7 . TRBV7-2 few TGTGCCAGCAGGTTCGGGGTTACTACCTACGAGCAGTACTTC CASRFGVTTYEQYF
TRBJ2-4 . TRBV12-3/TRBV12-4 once TGTGCCAGCAGGCTTACAGGGTTGAACATTCAGTACTTC CASRLTGLNIQYF
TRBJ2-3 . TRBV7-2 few TGTGCCAGCAGCTTAATCTTAGCTCCACCCGAAGATACGCAGTATTTT CASSLILAPPEDTQYF
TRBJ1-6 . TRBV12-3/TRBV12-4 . TGTGCCAGCAGTTTTGACAGCCCCAGCGGGGATTCACCCCTCCACTTT CASSFDSPSGDSPLHF
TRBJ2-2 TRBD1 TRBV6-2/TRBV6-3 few TGTGCCAGTACAAAATCCGGGACAGGATACACCGGGGAGCTGTTTTTT CASTKSGTGYTGELFF
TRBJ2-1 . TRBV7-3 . TGTGCCAGCAGCCCTATTGGGACGGGGACTTACAATGAGCAGTTCTTC CASSPIGTGTYNEQFF
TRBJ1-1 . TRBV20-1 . TGCAGTGCTAGAGGGCCATCCTTAGAAGCTTTCTTT CSARGPSLEAFF
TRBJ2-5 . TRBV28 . TGTGCCAGCAGTATGCGACAGACCCGAGAGACCCAGTACTTC CASSMRQTRETQYF
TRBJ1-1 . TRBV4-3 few TGCGCCAGCAGCCAAGATGGGGAGTTGATGGGAGCTTTCTTT CASSQDGELMGAFF
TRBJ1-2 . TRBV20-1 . TGCAGTGCTAGGCAGGGTTCCTCTGGCTACACCTTC CSARQGSSGYTF
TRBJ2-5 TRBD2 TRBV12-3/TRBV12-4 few TGTGCCAGCAGTGGAGGGACTAGCGGGACTAAAGAGCAGTACTTC CASSGGTSGTKEQYF
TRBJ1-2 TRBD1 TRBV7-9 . TGTGCCAGCAGCTTTCAAGGACAGGTCGCTAACTATGGCTACACCTTC CASSFQGQVANYGYTF
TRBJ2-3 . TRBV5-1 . TGCGCCAGCAGCTTGCAATCGGGGACAGATACGCAGTATTTT CASSLQSGTDTQYF
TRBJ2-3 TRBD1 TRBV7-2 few TGTGCCAGCAGGCATTCGGGACAGAGCACAGATACGCAGTATTTT CASRHSGQSTDTQYF
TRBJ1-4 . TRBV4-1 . TGCGCCAGCAGCTTAGACCGGACAGCCAGTAATGAAAAACTGTTTTTT CASSLDRTASNEKLFF
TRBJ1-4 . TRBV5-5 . TGTGCCAGCATTCATGGGGACCAAGCAACTAATAAAAAACTGTTTTTT CASIHGDQATNKKLFF
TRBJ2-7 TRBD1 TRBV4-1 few TGCGCCAGCAGCCAAGAATACCAACAGGGGGCCGGCTACGAGCAGTACTTC CASSQEYQQGAGYEQYF
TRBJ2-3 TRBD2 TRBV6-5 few TGTGCCAGCAGTTTCCTAGCGGGGACCTACACAGATACGCAGTATTTT CASSFLAGTYTDTQYF
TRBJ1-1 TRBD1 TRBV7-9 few TGTGCCAGCAGCTTCCTGACAGGGGGGAACACTGAAGCTTTCTTT CASSFLTGGNTEAFF
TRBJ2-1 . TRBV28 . TGTGCCAGCAGTTTACCCTACGACCGGGATGAGCAGTTCTTC CASSLPYDRDEQFF